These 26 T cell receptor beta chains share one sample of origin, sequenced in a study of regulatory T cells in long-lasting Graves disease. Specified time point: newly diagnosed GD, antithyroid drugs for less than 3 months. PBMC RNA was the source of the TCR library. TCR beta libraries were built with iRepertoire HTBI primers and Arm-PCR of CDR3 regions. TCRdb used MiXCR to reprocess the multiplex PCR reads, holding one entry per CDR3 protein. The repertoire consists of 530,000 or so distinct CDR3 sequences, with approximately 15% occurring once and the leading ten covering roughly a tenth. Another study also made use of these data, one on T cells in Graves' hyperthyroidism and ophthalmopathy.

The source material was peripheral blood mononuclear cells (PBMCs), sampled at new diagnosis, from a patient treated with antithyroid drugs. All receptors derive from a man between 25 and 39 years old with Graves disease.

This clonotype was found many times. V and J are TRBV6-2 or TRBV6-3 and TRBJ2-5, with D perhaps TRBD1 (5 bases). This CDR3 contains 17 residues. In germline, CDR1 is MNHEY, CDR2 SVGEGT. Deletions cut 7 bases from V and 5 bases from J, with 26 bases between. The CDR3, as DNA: TGTGCCAGCACTCGCCTGACATCGACAGACCTTTCGGAGACCCAGTACTTC. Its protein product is CASTRLTSTDLSETQYF.

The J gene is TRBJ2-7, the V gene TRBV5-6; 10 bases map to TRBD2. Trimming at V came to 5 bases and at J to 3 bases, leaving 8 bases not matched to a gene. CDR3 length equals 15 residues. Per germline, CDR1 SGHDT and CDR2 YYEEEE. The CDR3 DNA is TGTGCCAGCAGTACATCCGGGACTAGCGTCTACGAGCAGTACTTC. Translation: CASSTSGTSVYEQYF.

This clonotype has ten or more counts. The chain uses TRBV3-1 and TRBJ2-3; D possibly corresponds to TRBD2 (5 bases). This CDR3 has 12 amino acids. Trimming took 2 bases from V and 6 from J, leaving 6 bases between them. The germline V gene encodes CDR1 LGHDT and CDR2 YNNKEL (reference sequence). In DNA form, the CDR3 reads TGTGCCAGCAGCCAATCGGGGGATACGCAGTATTTT. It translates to CASSQSGDTQYF.

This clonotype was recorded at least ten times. DNA for the CDR3: TGTGCCAGCAGCTCAACCATGACTAGCGGGCTGTCCTACAATGAGCAGTTCTTC. Amino acid sequence: CASSSTMTSGLSYNEQFF. The J gene is TRBJ2-1, the V gene TRBV7-9, with 10 bases matching TRBD2. The CDR3 runs to 18 residues. The V and J ends lost 4 bases and 1 base, in that order; junction bases with no gene match: 10. CDR1 SEHNR and CDR2 FQNEAQ come from the germline V gene (reference sequence).

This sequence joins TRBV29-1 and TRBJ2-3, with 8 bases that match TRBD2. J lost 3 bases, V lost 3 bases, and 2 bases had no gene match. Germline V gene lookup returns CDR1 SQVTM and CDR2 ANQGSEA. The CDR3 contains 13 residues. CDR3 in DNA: TGCAGCGTTGACCGGGGGGGGACAGATACGCAGTATTTT. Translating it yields CSVDRGGTDTQYF.

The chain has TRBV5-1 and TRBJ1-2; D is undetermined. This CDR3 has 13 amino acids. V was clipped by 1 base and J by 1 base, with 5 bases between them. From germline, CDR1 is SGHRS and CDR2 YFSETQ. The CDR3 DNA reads TGCGCCAGCAGCTTGTTAAGTAACTATGGCTACACCTTC. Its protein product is CASSLLSNYGYTF. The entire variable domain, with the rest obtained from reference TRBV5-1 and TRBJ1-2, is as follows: KAGVTQTPRYLIKTRGQQVTLSCSPISGHRSVSWYQQTPGQGLQFLFEYFSETQRNKGNFPGRFSGRQFSNSRSEMNVSTLELGDSALYLCASSLLSNYGYTFGSGTRLTVV.

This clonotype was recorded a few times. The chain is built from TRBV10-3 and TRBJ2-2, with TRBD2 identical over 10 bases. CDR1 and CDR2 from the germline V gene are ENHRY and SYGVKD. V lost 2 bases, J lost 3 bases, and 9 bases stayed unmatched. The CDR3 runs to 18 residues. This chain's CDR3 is CAISEGPSGRGDTGELFF. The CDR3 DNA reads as TGTGCCATCAGTGAGGGTCCTAGCGGGAGAGGGGACACCGGGGAGCTGTTTTTT.

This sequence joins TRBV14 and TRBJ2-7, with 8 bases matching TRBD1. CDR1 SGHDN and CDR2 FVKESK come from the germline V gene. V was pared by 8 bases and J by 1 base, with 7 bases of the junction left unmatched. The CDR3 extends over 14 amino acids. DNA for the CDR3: TGTGCCAGCCGAGGAACAGGGGGGTCCTACGAGCAGTACTTC. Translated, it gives CASRGTGGSYEQYF.

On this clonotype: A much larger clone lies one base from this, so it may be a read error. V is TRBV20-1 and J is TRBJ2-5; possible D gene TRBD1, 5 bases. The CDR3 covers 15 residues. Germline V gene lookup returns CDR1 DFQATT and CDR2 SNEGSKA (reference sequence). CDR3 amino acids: CNVIRGGRYQETQYF. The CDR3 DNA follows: TGCAATGTCATAAGGGGCGGAAGGTACCAAGAGACCCAGTACTTC.

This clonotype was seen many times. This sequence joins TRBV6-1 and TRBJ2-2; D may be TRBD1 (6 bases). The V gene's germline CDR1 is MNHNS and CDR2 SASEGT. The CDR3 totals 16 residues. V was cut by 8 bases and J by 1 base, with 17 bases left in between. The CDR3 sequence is CASVFSGTKNTGELFF. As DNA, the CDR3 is TGTGCCAGCGTATTTTCCGGGACAAAGAACACCGGGGAGCTGTTTTTT.

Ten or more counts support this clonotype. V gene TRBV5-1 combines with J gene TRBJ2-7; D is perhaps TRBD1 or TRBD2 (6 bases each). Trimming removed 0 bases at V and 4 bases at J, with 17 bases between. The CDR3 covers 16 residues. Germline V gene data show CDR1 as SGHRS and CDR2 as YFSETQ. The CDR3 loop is CASSLDGGGTSYEQYF. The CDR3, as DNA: TGCGCCAGCAGCTTGGATGGAGGCGGGACATCGTACGAGCAGTACTTC. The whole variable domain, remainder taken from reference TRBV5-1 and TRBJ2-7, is KAGVTQTPRYLIKTRGQQVTLSCSPISGHRSVSWYQQTPGQGLQFLFEYFSETQRNKGNFPGRFSGRQFSNSRSEMNVSTLELGDSALYLCASSLDGGGTSYEQYFGPGTRLTVT.

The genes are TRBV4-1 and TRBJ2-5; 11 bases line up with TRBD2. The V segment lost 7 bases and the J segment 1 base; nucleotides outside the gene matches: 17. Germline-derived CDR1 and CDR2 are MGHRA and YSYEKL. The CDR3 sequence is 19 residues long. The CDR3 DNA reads TGCGCCAGCAACAACCCGGGGGGACTAGCGGACAAATCCCAAGAGACCCAGTACTTC. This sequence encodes CASNNPGGLADKSQETQYF.

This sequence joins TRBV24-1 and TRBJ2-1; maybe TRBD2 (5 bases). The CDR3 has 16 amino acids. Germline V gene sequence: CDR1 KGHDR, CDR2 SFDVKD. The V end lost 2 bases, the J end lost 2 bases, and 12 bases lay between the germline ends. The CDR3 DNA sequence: TGTGCCACCAGTGATTCCCAACGGAGGCCCTACAATGAGCAGTTCTTC. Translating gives CATSDSQRRPYNEQFF.

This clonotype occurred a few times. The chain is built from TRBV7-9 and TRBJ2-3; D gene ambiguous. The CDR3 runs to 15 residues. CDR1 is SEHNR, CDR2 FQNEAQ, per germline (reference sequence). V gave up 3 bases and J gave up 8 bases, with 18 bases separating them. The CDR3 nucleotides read TGTGCCAGCAGCTTTGTGGCCGACCCTTCTGGTACGCAGTATTTT. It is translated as CASSFVADPSGTQYF. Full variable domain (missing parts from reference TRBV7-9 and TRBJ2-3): DTGVSQNPRHKITKRGQNVTFRCDPISEHNRLYWYRQTLGQGPEFLTYFQNEAQLEKSRLLSDRFSAERPKGSFSTLEIQRTEQGDSAMYLCASSFVADPSGTQYFGPGTRLTVL.

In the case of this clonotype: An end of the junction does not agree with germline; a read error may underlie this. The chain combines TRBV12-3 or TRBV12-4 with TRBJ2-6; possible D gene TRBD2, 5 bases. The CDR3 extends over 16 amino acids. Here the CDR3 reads CTSSLFGVSGANVLTF. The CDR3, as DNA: TGTACCAGCAGCCTCTTCGGGGTCTCTGGGGCCAACGTCCTGACTTTC.

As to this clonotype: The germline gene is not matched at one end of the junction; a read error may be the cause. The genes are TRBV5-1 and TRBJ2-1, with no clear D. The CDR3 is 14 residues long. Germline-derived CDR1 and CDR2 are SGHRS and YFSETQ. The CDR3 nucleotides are TGCGCCAGCAGCTTGGAAACGTCCTCACAAGATACAATCTTC. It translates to CASSLETSSQDTIF.

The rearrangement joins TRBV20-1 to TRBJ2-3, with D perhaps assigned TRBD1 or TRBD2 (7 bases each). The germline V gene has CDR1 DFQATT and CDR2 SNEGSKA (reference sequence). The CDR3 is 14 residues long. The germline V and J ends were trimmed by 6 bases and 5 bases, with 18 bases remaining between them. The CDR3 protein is CSAPQGEGVDTQYF. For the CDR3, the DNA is TGCAGTGCACCGCAGGGGGAGGGTGTAGATACGCAGTATTTT.

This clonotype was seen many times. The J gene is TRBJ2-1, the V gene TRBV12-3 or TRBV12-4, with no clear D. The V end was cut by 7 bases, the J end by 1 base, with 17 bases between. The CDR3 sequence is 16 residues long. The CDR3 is CASTDEVWGSYNEQFF. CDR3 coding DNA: TGTGCCAGCACCGACGAGGTGTGGGGTTCCTACAATGAGCAGTTCTTC.

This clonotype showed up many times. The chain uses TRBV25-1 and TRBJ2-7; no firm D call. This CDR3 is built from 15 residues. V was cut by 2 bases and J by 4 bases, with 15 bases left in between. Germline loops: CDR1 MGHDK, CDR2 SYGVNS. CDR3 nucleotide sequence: TGTGCCAGCAGTGAAAGCAATTCCTCGGGTTACGAGCAGTACTTC. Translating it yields CASSESNSSGYEQYF.

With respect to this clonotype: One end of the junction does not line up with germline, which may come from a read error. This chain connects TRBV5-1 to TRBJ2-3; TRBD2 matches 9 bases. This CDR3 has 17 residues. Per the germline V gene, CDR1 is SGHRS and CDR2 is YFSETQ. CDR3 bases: TGTGCCAGCAGCTTGGCCCGAACTAGCGGGAGCACAGATACGCAGTATTTT. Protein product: CASSLARTSGSTDTQYF.

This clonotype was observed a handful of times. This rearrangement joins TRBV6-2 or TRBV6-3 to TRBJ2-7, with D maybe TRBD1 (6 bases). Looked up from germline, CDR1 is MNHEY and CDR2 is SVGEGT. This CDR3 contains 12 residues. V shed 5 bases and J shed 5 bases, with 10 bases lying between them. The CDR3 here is CASSPGVHEQYF. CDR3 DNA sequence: TGTGCCAGCAGTCCAGGGGTCCACGAGCAGTACTTC.

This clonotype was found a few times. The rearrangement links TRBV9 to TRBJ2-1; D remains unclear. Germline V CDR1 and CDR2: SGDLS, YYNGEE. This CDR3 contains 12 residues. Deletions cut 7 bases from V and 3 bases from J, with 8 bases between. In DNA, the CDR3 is TGTGCCAGCGCGAGGAACTACAATGAGCAGTTCTTC. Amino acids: CASARNYNEQFF.

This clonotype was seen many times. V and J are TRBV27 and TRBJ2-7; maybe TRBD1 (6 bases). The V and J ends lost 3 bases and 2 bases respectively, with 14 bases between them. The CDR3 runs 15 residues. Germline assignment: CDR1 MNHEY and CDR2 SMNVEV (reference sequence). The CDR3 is CASSFRGSVAYEQYF. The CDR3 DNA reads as TGTGCCAGCAGTTTTAGGGGGTCAGTGGCCTACGAGCAGTACTTC.

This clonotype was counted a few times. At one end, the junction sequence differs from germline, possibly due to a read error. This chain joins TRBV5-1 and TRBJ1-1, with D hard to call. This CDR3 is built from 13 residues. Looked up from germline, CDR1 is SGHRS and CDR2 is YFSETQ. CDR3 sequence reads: CASSLGENAEAFF. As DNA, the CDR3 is TGCGCCAGCAGCTTGGGGGAGAACGCTGAAGCTTTCTTT.

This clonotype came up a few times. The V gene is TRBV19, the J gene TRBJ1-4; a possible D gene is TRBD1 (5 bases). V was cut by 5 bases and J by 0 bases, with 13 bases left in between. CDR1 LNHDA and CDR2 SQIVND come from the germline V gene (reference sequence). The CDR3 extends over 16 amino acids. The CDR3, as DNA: TGTGCCAGTAGTTTGGGAGGGGTTGCAACTAATGAAAAACTGTTTTTT. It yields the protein CASSLGGVATNEKLFF. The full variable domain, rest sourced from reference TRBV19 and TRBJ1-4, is DGGITQSPKYLFRKEGQNVTLSCEQNLNHDAMYWYRQDPGQGLRLIYYSQIVNDFQKGDIAEGYSVSREKKESFPLTVTSAQKNPTAFYLCASSLGGVATNEKLFFGSGTQLSVL.

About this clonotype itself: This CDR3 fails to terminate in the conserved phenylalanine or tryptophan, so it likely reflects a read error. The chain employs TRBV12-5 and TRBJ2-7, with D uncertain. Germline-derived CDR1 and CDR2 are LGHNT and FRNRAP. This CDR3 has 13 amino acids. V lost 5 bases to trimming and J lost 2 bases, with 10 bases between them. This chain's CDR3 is CASGPTSAYEQYL. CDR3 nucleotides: TGTGCTAGTGGTCCGACATCGGCCTACGAGCAGTACCTC.